Here is one T cell receptor beta chain with its context. The data were taken from a study of T cell responses to AZD1222 COVID-19 vaccine. Trimming took off 4 bases at V and 1 base at J, with 8 bases between the two ends. CDR1 and CDR2 from the germline V gene are SGHNT and YYREEE (reference sequence). This CDR3 contains 13 residues. Sequenced by immunoSEQ multiplex PCR; TCRdb stores in-frame clones only, minus some. The sample lists fewer than 40,000 clones, roughly 85% occurring once. This sequence was found in an adult who received the MenACWY meningococcal vaccine as a control. The sequences come from peripheral blood, collected 28 days after the second dose of the MenACWY control vaccine. The V gene is TRBV5-4, the J gene TRBJ1-1, with D tentatively TRBD1 (5 bases). The CDR3 nucleotides read TGTGCCAGCAGCGAGACAGCGAACACTGAAGCTTTCTTT. This translates into CASSETANTEAFF.